This T cell receptor beta chain came from a study of blood T cell repertoires in COVID-19. Study overall: The cDNA or gDNA used as material had been derived from T cells, B-cell-depleted T cells, or PBMCs.

The V end lost 4 bases, the J end lost 1 base, and 7 bases lay between the germline ends. The length of the CDR3 is 13 residues. Germline CDR1 reads SGDLS; CDR2 reads YYNGEE. In the study's own analysis: Cell counts per sample came from amplifying reference gene primers. Assay used: immunoSEQ multiplex PCR; TCRdb lists only in-frame clones, some missing. V and J calls and clone size come straight from that table; D and trimming were deduced from the DNA. This table has 250,000 to 350,000 clones, roughly 90% appearing once. The V and J genes are TRBV9 and TRBJ2-3; no clear D gene. The clonotype comes from a woman younger than 45 with COVID-19, enrolled during active disease. The sequenced sample was peripheral blood. CDR3 protein: CASSPAGTDTQYF. The CDR3 nucleotides read TGTGCCAGCAGCCCCGCAGGCACAGATACGCAGTATTTT.